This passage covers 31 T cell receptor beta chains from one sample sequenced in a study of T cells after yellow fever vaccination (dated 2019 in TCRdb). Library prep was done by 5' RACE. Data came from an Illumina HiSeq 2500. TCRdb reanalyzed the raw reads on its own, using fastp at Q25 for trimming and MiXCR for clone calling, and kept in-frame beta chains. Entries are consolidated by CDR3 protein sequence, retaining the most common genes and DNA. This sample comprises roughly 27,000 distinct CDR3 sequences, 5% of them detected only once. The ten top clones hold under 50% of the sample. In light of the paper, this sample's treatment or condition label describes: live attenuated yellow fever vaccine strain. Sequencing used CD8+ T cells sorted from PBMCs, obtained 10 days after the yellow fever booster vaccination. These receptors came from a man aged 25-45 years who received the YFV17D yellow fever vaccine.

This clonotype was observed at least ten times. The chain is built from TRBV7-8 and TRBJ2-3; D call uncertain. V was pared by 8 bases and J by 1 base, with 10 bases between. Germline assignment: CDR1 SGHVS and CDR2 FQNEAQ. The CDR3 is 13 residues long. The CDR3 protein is CASGFGGTDTQYF. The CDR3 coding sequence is TGTGCCAGCGGTTTTGGCGGCACAGATACGCAGTATTTT.

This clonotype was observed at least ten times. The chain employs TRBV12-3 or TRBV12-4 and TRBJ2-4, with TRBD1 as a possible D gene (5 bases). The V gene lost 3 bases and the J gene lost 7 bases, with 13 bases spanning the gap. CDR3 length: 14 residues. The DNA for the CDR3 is TGTGCCAGCAGTTTTCAGGGTATGGAGAACATTCAGTACTTC. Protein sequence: CASSFQGMENIQYF.

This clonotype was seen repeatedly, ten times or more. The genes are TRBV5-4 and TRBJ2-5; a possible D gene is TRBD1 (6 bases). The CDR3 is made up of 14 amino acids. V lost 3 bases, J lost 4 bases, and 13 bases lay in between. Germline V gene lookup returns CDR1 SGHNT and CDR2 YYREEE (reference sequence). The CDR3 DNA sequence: TGTGCCAGCAGCTCTTGGAAAGGGGGAGAGACCCAGTACTTC. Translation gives CASSSWKGGETQYF.

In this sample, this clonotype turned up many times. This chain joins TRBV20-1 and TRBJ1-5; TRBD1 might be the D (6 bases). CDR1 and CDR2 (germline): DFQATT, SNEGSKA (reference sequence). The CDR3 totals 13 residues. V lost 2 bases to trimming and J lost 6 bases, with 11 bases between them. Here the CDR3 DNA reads TGCAGTGCTAGAATGGGGGCGAGTCAGCCCCAGCATTTT. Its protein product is CSARMGASQPQHF.

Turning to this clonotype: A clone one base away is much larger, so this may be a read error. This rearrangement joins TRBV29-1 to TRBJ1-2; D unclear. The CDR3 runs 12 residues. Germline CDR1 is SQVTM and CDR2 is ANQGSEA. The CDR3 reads CSFEVGDYGYTF. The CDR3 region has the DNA TGCAGCTTTGAGGTTGGGGACTATGGCTACACCTTC.

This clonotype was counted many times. DNA of the CDR3: TGCGCCAGCAGCCAATCGGACCCCTGGCTGGGTGAGCAGTACTTC. Encoded protein: CASSQSDPWLGEQYF. The chain employs TRBV4-1 and TRBJ2-7; D gene ambiguous. Looked up from germline, CDR1 is MGHRA and CDR2 is YSYEKL. V lost 2 bases to trimming and J lost 7 bases, with 18 bases between them. The CDR3 is made up of 15 amino acids.

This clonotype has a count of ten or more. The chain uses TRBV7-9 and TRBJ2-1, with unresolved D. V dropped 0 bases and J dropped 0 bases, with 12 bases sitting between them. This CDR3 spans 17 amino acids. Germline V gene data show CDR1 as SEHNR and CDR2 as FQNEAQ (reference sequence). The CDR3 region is CASSLAGPRSSYNEQFF. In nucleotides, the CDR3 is TGTGCCAGCAGCTTAGCTGGCCCCAGAAGCTCCTACAATGAGCAGTTCTTC.

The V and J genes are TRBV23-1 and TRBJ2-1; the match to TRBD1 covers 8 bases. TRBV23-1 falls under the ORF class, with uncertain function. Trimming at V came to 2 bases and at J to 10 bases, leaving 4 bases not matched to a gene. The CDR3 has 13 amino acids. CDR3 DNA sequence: TGCGCCAGCAGTCAAGTCAGGGGGCAAGAGCAGTTCTTC. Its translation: CASSQVRGQEQFF.

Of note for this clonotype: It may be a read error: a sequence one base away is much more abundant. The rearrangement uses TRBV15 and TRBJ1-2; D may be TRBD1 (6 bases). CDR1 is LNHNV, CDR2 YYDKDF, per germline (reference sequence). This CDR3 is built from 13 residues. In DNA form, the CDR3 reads TGTGCCACCAGCACTCAGGGGAACTATGTCTACACCTTC. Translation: CATSTQGNYVYTF.

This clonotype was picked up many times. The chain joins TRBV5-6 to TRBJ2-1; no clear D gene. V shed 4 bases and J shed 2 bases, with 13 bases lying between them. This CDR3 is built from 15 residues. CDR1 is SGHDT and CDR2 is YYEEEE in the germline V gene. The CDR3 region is CASSQSDSTYNEQFF. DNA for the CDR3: TGTGCCAGCAGCCAATCCGACTCAACCTACAATGAGCAGTTCTTC.

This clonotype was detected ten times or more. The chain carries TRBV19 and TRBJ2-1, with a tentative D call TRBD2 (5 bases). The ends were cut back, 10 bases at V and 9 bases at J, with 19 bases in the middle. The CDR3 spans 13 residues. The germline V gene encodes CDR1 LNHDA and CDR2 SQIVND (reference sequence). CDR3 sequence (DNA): TGTGCCATAGGAGGACGCTTTGTGGGTGAGCAGTTCTTC. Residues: CAIGGRFVGEQFF.

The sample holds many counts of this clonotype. CDR3 nucleotides: TGTGCCAGAACCCAAATACCTAGCGGGGGATGCTACGAGCAGTACTTC. Protein product: CARTQIPSGGCYEQYF. V is TRBV25-1 and J is TRBJ2-7; 10 bases are shared with TRBD2. With 9 bases clipped from V and 3 bases from J, the junction kept 14 bases outside the gene matches. The CDR3 loop spans 16 amino acids. The germline V gene encodes CDR1 MGHDK and CDR2 SYGVNS.

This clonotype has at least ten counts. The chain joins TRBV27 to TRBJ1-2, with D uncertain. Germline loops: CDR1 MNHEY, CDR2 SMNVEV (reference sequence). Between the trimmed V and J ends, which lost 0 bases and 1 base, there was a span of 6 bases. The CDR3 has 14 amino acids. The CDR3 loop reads CASSLSGSNYGYTF. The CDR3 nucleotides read TGTGCCAGCAGTTTATCGGGCAGTAACTATGGCTACACCTTC.

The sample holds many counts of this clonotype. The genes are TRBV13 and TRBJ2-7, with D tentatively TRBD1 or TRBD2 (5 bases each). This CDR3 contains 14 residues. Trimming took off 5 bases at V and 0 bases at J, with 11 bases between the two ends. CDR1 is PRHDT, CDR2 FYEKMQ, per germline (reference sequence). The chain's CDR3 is CASSPGRNSYEQYF. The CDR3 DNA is TGTGCCAGCAGCCCGGGGCGTAACTCCTACGAGCAGTACTTC.

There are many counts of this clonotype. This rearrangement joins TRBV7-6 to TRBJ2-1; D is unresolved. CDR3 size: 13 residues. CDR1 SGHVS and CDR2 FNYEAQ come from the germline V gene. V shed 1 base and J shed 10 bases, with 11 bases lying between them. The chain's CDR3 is CASSLGADGEQFF. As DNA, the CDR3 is TGTGCCAGCAGCTTAGGGGCGGACGGGGAGCAGTTCTTC.

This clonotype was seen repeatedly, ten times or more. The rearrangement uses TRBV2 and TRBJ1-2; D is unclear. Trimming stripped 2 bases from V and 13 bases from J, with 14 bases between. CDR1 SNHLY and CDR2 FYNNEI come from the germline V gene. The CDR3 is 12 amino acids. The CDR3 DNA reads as TGTGCCAGCAGTGAAATGACCTGGCTTTGCACCTTC. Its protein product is CASSEMTWLCTF.

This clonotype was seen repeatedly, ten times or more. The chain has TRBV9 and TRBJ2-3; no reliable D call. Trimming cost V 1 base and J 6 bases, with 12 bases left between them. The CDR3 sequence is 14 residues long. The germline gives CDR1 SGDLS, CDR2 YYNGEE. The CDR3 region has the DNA TGTGCCAGCAGCGTAAACGGAAACGACGATACGCAGTATTTT. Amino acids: CASSVNGNDDTQYF.

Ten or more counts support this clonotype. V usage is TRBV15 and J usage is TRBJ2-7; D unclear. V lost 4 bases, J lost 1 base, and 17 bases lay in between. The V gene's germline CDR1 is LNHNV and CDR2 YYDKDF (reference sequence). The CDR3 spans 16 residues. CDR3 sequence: CATSTRSGSGSYEQYF. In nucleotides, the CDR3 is TGTGCCACCAGCACCCGGTCGGGCTCAGGATCCTACGAGCAGTACTTC.

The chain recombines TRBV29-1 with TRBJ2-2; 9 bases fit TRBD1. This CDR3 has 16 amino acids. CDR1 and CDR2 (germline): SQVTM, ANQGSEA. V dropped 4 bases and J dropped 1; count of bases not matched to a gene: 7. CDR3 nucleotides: TGCAGCGTTGGTGCTCCGGGACAGGGGAACACCGGGGAGCTGTTTTTT. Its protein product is CSVGAPGQGNTGELFF.

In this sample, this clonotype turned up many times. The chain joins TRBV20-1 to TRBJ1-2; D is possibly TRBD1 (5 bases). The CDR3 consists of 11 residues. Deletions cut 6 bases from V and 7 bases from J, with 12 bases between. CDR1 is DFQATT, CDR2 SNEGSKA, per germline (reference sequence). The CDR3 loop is CSAAGPGGYTF. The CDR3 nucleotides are TGCAGTGCCGCAGGGCCGGGTGGCTACACCTTC.

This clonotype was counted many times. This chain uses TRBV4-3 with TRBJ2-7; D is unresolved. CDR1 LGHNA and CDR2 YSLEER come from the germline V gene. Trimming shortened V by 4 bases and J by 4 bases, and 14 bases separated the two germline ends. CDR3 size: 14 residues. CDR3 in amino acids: CASSPEAQWYEQYF. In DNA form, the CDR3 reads TGCGCCAGCAGCCCAGAGGCACAGTGGTACGAGCAGTACTTC.

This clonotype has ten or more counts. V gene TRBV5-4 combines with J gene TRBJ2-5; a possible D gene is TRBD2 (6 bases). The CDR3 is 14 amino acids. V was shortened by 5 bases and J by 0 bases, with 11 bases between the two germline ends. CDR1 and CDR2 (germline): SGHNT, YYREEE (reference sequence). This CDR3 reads CASRGGADQETQYF. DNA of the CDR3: TGTGCCAGCAGGGGGGGAGCGGACCAAGAGACCCAGTACTTC. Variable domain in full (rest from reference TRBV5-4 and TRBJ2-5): ETGVTQSPTHLIKTRGQQVTLRCSSQSGHNTVSWYQQALGQGPQFIFQYYREEENGRGNFPPRFSGLQFPNYSSELNVNALELDDSALYLCASRGGADQETQYFGPGTRLLVL.

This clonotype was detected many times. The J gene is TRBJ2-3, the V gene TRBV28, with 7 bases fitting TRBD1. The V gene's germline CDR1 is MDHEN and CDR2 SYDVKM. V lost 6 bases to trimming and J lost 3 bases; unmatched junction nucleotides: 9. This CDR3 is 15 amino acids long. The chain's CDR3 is CASSLTGLSTDTQYF. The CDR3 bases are TGTGCCAGCAGCCTGACAGGGTTGAGTACAGATACGCAGTATTTT.

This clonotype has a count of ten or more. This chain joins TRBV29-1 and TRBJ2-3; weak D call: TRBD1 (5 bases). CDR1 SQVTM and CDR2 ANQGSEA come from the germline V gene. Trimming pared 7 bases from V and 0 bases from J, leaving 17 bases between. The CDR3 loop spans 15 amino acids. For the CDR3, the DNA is TGCAGCGCTGGTTCGACAGTCTCTAGCACAGATACGCAGTATTTT. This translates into CSAGSTVSSTDTQYF.

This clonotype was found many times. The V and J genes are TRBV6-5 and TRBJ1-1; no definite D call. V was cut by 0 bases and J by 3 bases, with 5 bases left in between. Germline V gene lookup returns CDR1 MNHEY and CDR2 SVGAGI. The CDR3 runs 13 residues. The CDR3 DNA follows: TGTGCCAGCAGTTACTCGGGTTACACTGAAGCTTTCTTT. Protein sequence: CASSYSGYTEAFF.

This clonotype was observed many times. The CDR3 protein is CASSLGEGYIQYF. DNA of the CDR3: TGTGCCAGCAGCTTGGGGGAGGGTTACATTCAGTACTTC. This sequence joins TRBV11-2 and TRBJ2-4, with 7 bases aligning to TRBD2. The length of the CDR3 is 13 residues. J lost 8 bases, V lost 3 bases, and 4 bases had no gene match. Germline V gene lookup returns CDR1 SGHAT and CDR2 FQNNGV.

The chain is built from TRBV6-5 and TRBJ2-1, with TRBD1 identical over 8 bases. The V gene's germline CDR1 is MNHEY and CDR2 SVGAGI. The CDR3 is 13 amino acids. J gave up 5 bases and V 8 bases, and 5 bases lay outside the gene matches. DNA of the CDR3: TGTGCCAGCGGACCGGGACAGGACAATGAGCAGTTCTTC. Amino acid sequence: CASGPGQDNEQFF.

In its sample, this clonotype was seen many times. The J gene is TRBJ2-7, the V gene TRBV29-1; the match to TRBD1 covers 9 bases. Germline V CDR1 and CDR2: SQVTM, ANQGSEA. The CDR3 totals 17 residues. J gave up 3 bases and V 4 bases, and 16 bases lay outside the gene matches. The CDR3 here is CSVGELGTGITDYEQYF. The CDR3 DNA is TGCAGCGTTGGGGAACTCGGGACAGGGATTACCGACTACGAGCAGTACTTC.

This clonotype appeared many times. CDR3 DNA: TGTGCCAGCAGCACTAAAGGGGACTATGGCTACACCTTC. This gives the protein CASSTKGDYGYTF. The V call is TRBV5-4, the J call TRBJ1-2, with D perhaps matching TRBD1 (5 bases). The CDR3 runs to 13 residues. Trimming left V 4 bases short and J 3 bases short, with 10 bases between. Germline-derived CDR1 and CDR2 are SGHNT and YYREEE (reference sequence).

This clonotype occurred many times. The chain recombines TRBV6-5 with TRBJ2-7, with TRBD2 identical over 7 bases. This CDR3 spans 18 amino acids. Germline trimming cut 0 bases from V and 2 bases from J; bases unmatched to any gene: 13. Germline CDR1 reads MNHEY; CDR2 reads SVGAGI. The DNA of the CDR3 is TGTGCCAGCAGTTACTCGGGGAGGGGTACCCCCGGTGCCTACGAGCAGTACTTC. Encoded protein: CASSYSGRGTPGAYEQYF.

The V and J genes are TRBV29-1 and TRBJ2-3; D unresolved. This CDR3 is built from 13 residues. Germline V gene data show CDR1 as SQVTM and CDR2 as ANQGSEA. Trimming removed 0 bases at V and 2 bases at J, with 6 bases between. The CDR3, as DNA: TGCAGCGTTGAAGATATTACCACAGATACGCAGTATTTT. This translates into CSVEDITTDTQYF.